This T cell receptor beta chain was identified in a study of blood T cell repertoires in COVID-19. Study-level background: Acute and convalescent COVID-19 samples came from the United States, Italy and Spain. Sources were T cells, B-cell-depleted T cells, or PBMCs; the material itself was cDNA or gDNA.

This CDR3 region has 13 residues. Germline CDR1 reads LNHDA; CDR2 reads SQIVND (reference sequence). V gave up 6 bases and J gave up 6 bases; unmatched junction bases: 4. As regards this clone: This same CDR3 is encoded by further DNA sequences in the sample.

Authors' processing steps: Quantification of nucleated cells was approximated via reference gene primer amplification. This table comes from immunoSEQ multiplex PCR, and its TCRdb copy is limited to in-frame clones, with some not included. The V and J calls and clone size were taken over from that table, and D and trimming were inferred from the DNA. Of around 380,000 clones listed, about 90% were seen once; the top ten hold 1% to 1.5%. V is TRBV19 and J is TRBJ1-5, with 8 bases fitting TRBD1. The TCR sequence derives from a man in his thirties or forties who had recovered from COVID-19. The sequenced sample consisted of PBMCs or T cells enriched from blood (not recorded which). Written as DNA, the CDR3 is TGTGCCAGTAGCGACAGGGGCGGTCAGCCCCAGCATTTT. Translation gives CASSDRGGQPQHF.